The clone carrying this TCR beta chain was observed at least ten times. Its antigen remains unknown. This beta chain is a stray read from a library made for alpha chains; its abundance is not meaningful. The CDR3 consists of 13 residues. The germline V and J ends were trimmed by 5 bases and 9 bases, with 14 bases remaining between them. This sample stems from a study of spatial heterogeneity in lung cancer. Findings and limits, study-wide: Tumors with more nonsynonymous mutations had more expanded intratumoral alpha and beta TCRs.

TCRdb analysed the 5' RACE reads with MiXCR anew, one entry per CDR3 protein. This table holds around 20,000 distinct CDR3 sequences, around 5% found once. As for time point: sample taken at primary tumor resection. The receptor was derived from a female donor with early-stage non-small cell lung cancer. This chain connects TRBV12-3 or TRBV12-4 to TRBJ2-1; the D gene is possibly TRBD2 (6 bases). The sample consisted of lung tumor tissue, taken at surgery. The CDR3 DNA reads TGTGCCAGCAGTAATACCTTGGGGGGTGAGCAGTTCTTC. This sequence encodes CASSNTLGGEQFF.